This TCR beta chain was captured in a study of cytomegalovirus exposure and HLA in healthy donors. Study-level findings and limits: Researchers reported that a few CMV-associated chains were confirmed in vitro as CMV antigen-specific. A later analysis linked a missense variant in DCLRE1C to the trimming of TCR beta V and J genes. Equally common other TCR beta chains were less clonally expanded than HLA-associated ones, a later analysis found. Segments of the TCR beta V type were, in most cases, productive about 90% or about 30% of the time in an earlier analysis.

The J segment lost 3 bases and the V segment lost 1 base, leaving 10 bases of the junction unmatched. CDR1 is SGHNT, CDR2 YYREEE, per germline (reference sequence). This CDR3 comprises 17 residues. PCR employed 60 Vbeta and 13 Jbeta primers. The protocol was immunoSEQ multiplex PCR, while the TCRdb copy is restricted to in-frame clones and leaves out a portion. The sample yields some 120,000 clones, about 76% seen once. This clone was observed once. Its antigen is not known. This chain links TRBV5-4 with TRBJ2-3; 8 nucleotides agree with TRBD1. The source material was PBMCs. This TCR came from a woman aged 60 to 75 in good health and CMV-seropositive. The CDR3: CASSLPRTGRMTDTQYF. For the CDR3, the DNA is TGTGCCAGCAGCTTGCCGCGGACAGGGCGAATGACAGATACGCAGTATTTT.